The clone carrying this T cell receptor (beta chain) occurred a few times. Its antigen is not known. The data derive from a study of CD8 T cells in Susac syndrome. Whole-study results and caveats: Acknowledgment was made by the study that its TCR sequencing and HLA analysis involved a relatively small number of individuals.

The length of the CDR3 is 13 residues. CDR1 is MNHEY and CDR2 is SMNVEV in the germline V gene (reference sequence). Trimming stripped 5 bases from V and 0 bases from J, with 5 bases between. The RNA input was roughly 0.45 to 1 ug, and it was reverse transcribed with random hexamers. MiXCR, applied by TCRdb to the immunoSEQ multiplex PCR reads, yields one record per CDR3 protein. This sample has roughly 220,000 distinct CDR3 sequences; 94% occur once, and the top ten carry over 0.15%. The source of this sequence is a human donor with Susac syndrome. The V call is TRBV27, the J call TRBJ1-5; D gene uncertain. Material for sequencing was CD4+ T cells from PBMCs. CDR3 nucleotides: TGTGCCAGCAGTCGGGTTAGCAATCAGCCCCAGCATTTT. This sequence encodes CASSRVSNQPQHF.